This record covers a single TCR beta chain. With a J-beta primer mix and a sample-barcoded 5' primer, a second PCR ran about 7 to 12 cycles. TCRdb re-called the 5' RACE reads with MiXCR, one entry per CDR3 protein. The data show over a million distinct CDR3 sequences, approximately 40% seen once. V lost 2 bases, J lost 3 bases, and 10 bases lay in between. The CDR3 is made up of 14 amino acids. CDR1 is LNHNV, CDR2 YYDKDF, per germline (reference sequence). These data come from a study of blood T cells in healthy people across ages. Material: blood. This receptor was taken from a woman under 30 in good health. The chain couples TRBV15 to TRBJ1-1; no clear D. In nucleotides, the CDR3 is TGTGCCACCAGCAGAACCCTCGGGGACACTGAAGCTTTCTTT. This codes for CATSRTLGDTEAFF.